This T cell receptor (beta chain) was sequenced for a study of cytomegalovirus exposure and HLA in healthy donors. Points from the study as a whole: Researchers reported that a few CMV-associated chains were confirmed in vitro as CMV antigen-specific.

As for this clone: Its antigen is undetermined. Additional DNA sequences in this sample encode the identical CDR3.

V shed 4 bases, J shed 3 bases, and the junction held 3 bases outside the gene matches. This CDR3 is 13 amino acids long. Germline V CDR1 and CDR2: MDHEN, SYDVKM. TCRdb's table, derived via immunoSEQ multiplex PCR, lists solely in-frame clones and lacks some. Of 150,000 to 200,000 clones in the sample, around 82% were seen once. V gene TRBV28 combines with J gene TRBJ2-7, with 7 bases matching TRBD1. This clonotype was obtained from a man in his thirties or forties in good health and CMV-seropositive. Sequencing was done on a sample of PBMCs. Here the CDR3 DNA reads TGTGCCAGCAGTTGGGGGACAGTCTACGAGCAGTACTTC. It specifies CASSWGTVYEQYF.